The rows below give T cell receptor beta chains drawn from one sample of a study of human CD8 memory T cell subsets. TCRdb re-called the 5' RACE reads and gives one entry per CDR3 protein, without DNA. The specimen's table records more than 2,500 distinct CDR3 sequences. The sequencing input was CD8+ T cells from PBMCs. The receptors were sampled from a human donor in good health. CDR3s include the opening cysteine and the closing phenylalanine or tryptophan. The size entry is marked missing in some rows and otherwise reads once, few, many or a size class.

TRBJ2-5 | . | TRBV3-1 | CASSPPFFDRDETQYF
TRBJ1-4 | medium-sized | TRBV9 | CASSSEDLGNEKLFF
TRBJ1-4 | . | TRBV4-2 | CASRENEKLFF
TRBJ2-5 | . | TRBV19 | CASSPGSPLQETQYF
TRBJ2-1 | . | TRBV6-6 | CASDWGNNEQFF
TRBJ2-4 | . | TRBV28 | CASSLLGIQYF
TRBJ1-5 | . | TRBV19 | CASSAHRNSNQPQHF
TRBJ2-7 | . | TRBV10-2 | CASGGSYEQYF
TRBJ2-7 | . | TRBV2 | CASNGPGLYEQYF
TRBJ2-5 | . | TRBV7-8 | CASRPTEFPQETQYF
TRBJ2-2 | . | TRBV12-5 | CASGLEAGELFFF
TRBJ2-1 | . | TRBV7-8 | CASRGTSGPSYNEQFF
TRBJ2-3 | . | TRBV28 | CASSQTSGGLYTQYF
TRBJ2-5 | . | TRBV7-6 | CASSSQGNQETQYF
TRBJ1-5 | medium-sized | TRBV20-1 | CSAREDRGNQPQHF
TRBJ2-5 | . | TRBV13 | CASSLRGQQETQYF